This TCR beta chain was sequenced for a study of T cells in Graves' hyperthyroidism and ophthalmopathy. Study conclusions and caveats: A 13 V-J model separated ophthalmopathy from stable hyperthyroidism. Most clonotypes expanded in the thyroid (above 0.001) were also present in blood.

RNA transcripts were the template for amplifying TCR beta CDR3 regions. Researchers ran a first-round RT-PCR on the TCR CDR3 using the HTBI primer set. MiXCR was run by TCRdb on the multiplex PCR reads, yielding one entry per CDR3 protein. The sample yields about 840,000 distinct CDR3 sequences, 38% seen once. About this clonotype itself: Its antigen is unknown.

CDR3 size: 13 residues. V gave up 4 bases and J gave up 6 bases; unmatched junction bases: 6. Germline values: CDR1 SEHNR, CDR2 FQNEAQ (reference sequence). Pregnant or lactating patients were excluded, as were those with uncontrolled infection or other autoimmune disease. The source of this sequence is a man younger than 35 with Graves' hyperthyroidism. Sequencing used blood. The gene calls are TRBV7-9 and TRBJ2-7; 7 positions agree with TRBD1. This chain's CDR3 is CASSSTTGVEQYF. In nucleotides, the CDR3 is TGTGCCAGCAGCTCCACCACAGGGGTCGAGCAGTACTTC.